Many counts were recorded for the clone carrying this T cell receptor (beta chain). Its antigen is currently unknown. These data come from a study of T cell responses to AZD1222 COVID-19 vaccine. TCRdb keeps only in-frame clones here, not all; method: immunoSEQ multiplex PCR. The repertoire holds about 180,000 clones, with roughly 94% as singletons. Overall study findings and caveats: Repertoire collection took place solely once the T cell response had peaked. Clonal diversity was possibly underestimated, and white British individuals and females predominated among donors.

Germline CDR1 reads SEHNR; CDR2 reads FQNEAQ (reference sequence). V lost 8 bases and J lost 3; bases outside the gene matches: 1. There are 12 residues in the CDR3. The receptor comes from an adult who received the AZD1222 COVID-19 vaccine. The rearrangement links TRBV7-9 to TRBJ1-5, with 7 bases lining up with TRBD1. The sample in question was peripheral blood, obtained 28 days after the second AZD1222 dose. In DNA, the CDR3 is TGTGCCAGCGGACAGGACAATCAGCCCCAGCATTTT. Its protein is CASGQDNQPQHF.